The clone carrying this T cell receptor beta chain was detected many times. Unique molecular identifiers were used in preparing the TCRbeta library. TCRdb analysed the PCR reads with MiXCR anew, one entry per CDR3 protein. The sample includes over 300,000 distinct CDR3 sequences, about a tenth of them seen just once. The data originate from a study of T-cell reconstitution after alpha-beta-depleted transplantation in children. V was pared by 1 base and J by 3 bases, with 16 bases between. The CDR3 runs 16 residues. Germline lookup yields CDR1 SGHRS and CDR2 YFSETQ. The sequence derives from a human donor who donated a stem cell graft to a child with acute lymphoblastic leukemia. Sample: PBMCs from the stem cell graft donor, taken from the stem cell graft. The chain employs TRBV5-1 and TRBJ1-1; D is uncertain. The CDR3 sequence is CASSLTQVGRDTEAFF. Here the CDR3 DNA reads TGCGCCAGCAGCTTGACGCAAGTGGGGAGAGACACTGAAGCTTTCTTT.